This TCR beta chain comes out of a study of monozygotic twins with inflammatory bowel disease. The study, taken as a whole, reports: What may have added variability to patient repertoires is that immunosuppressive treatments differed.

Eight separate reactions for every sample produced the cDNA. During cDNA synthesis, UMIs that each contained a 6-nucleotide sample barcode were added by means of template switching. For each CDR3 protein, TCRdb gives one entry from its re-call of the 5' RACE reads, without DNA. The sample table includes 300,000 to 400,000 distinct CDR3 sequences. CDR1 and CDR2 (germline): MGHRA, YSYEKL. The CDR3 loop spans 17 amino acids. As to this clonotype: Antigen unknown.

Material for sequencing was blood. The source of this sequence is a human donor with ulcerative colitis or Crohn's disease, or a healthy co-twin of an affected twin (not recorded which). The genes are TRBV4-1 and TRBJ1-5; TCRdb indicates TRBD1, and absent DNA this call remains unverified. The CDR3 here is CASRQQLAGARGQPQHF.